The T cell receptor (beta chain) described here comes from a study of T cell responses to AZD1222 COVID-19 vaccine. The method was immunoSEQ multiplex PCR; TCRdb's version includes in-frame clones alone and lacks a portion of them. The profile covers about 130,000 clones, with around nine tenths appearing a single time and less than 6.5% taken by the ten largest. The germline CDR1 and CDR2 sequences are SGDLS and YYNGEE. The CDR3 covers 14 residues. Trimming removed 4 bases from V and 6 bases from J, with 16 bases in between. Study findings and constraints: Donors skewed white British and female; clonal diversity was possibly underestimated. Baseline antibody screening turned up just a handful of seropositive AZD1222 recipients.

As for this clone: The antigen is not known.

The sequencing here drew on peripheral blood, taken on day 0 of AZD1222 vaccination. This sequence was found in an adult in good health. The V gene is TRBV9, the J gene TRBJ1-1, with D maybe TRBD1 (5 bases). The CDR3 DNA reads TGTGCCAGCAGCCCAACCGGACAATCGGCTGAAGCTTTCTTT. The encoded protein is CASSPTGQSAEAFF.